This T cell receptor beta chain was found in a study of control samples from healthy donors and cancer patients. The CDR3 is 16 residues long. Germline CDR1 LNHNV, CDR2 YYDKDF (reference sequence). The ends were cut back, 1 base at V and 2 bases at J, with 13 bases in the middle. Repertoires were generated with immunoSEQ multiplex PCR, while TCRdb's copy carries only in-frame clones and drops some. The table lists more than 100,000 clones, 91% of them singletons, with around 7.9% in the top ten. This clonotype was sampled from a young man in good health. The sample was blood. The chain carries TRBV15 and TRBJ2-3; weak D call: TRBD2 (7 bases). The CDR3 loop reads CATSRGSGTTTDTQYF. The CDR3 region has the DNA TGTGCCACCAGCAGAGGGAGCGGGACAACCACAGATACGCAGTATTTT.